These 31 T cell receptor beta chains were all obtained from the same sample, sequenced in a study of vaccination and CD4 T cells after COVID-19. Sequencing of the DNA from cultured CD4+ T cells was carried out with the Oncomine TCR Beta short-read assay. One entry per CDR3 protein results from TCRdb running MiXCR on the PCR reads. The table has over 15,000 distinct CDR3 sequences, around 40% seen once. Their antigens are not known. Treatment defined: approximately nine-day PBMC culture with coronavirus spike peptide pools or control peptides (ViraFEST assay). The material was CD4+ T cells from blood, cultured in vitro, obtained after SARS-CoV-2 vaccination. These receptors originate from a human donor who had recovered from COVID-19.

CDR3 amino acids: CATGGIGGGRGDTQYF. CDR3 nucleotide sequence: TGTGCCACAGGAGGAATAGGAGGCGGGAGGGGAGATACGCAGTATTTT. This chain links TRBV6-1 with TRBJ2-3, with 9 bases matching TRBD2. CDR3 length: 16 residues. V trimming: 10 bases; J trimming: 5 bases; junction bases outside the gene matches: 16. Germline V lookup: CDR1 MNHNS, CDR2 SASEGT.

This clonotype has more than one count but fewer than ten. The chain joins TRBV30 to TRBJ2-3, with D uncertain. V lost 0 bases, J lost 5 bases, and 3 bases lay in between. Germline V gene sequence: CDR1 GTSNPN, CDR2 SVGIG (reference sequence). CDR3 length: 11 residues. CDR3 sequence (DNA): TGTGCCTGGAGTGTACGAGATACGCAGTATTTT. Translated: CAWSVRDTQYF.

This CDR3 is CAISARLAGERGTDTQYF. CDR3 DNA: TGTGCCATCAGTGCAAGACTAGCGGGAGAAAGGGGCACAGATACGCAGTATTTT. The chain recombines TRBV10-3 with TRBJ2-3, with 12 bases that match TRBD2. CDR3 length equals 18 residues. Germline CDR1 ENHRY, CDR2 SYGVKD. The V segment lost 4 bases and the J segment 1 base; nucleotides outside the gene matches: 9.

This clonotype was counted between two and nine times. The rearrangement links TRBV12-3 or TRBV12-4 to TRBJ1-1; the D is unclear. V lost 2 bases and J 1 base, leaving 2 bases between the germline ends. This CDR3 contains 12 residues. CDR3 sequence (DNA): TGTGCCAGCAGTTTACGGAACACTGAAGCTTTCTTT. This codes for CASSLRNTEAFF.

V and J are TRBV6-1 and TRBJ1-2; no firm D call. The CDR3 spans 14 residues. V was pared by 6 bases and J by 0 bases, with 11 bases between. Per germline, CDR1 MNHNS and CDR2 SASEGT. Written as DNA, the CDR3 is TGTGCCAGCAGCCCAGCGGTCTCTAACTATGGCTACACCTTC. Protein: CASSPAVSNYGYTF.

The rearrangement uses TRBV30 and TRBJ2-5; no definite D call. The V gene lost 1 base and the J gene lost 1 base, with 13 bases spanning the gap. The germline gives CDR1 GTSNPN, CDR2 SVGIG (reference sequence). The CDR3 length is 15 residues. CDR3 protein: CAWSALDRIQETQYF. The CDR3 DNA reads as TGTGCCTGGAGTGCTTTGGACCGAATCCAAGAGACCCAGTACTTC. Complete variable domain (other parts from reference TRBV30 and TRBJ2-5): SQTIHQWPATLVQPVGSPLSLECTVEGTSNPNLYWYRQAAGRGLQLLFYSVGIGQISSEVPQNLSASRPQDRQFILSSKKLLLSDSGFYLCAWSALDRIQETQYFGPGTRLLVL.

The rearrangement uses TRBV20-1 and TRBJ2-5; 10 bases fit TRBD1. Germline CDR1 is DFQATT and CDR2 is SNEGSKA (reference sequence). This CDR3 region has 14 residues. Germline trimming cut 4 bases from V and 4 bases from J; bases unmatched to any gene: 6. The CDR3 is CSAKPGQGSETQYF. CDR3 nucleotides: TGCAGTGCTAAACCGGGACAGGGGTCAGAGACCCAGTACTTC.

This chain joins TRBV19 and TRBJ1-2; TRBD1 might be the D (6 bases). V lost 4 bases, J lost 4 bases, and 10 bases lay in between. Germline lookup yields CDR1 LNHDA and CDR2 SQIVND (reference sequence). This CDR3 has 13 residues. CDR3 coding DNA: TGTGCCAGTAGTACCGACAGGTTCTATGGCTACACCTTC. Translated, it gives CASSTDRFYGYTF.

The rearrangement joins TRBV20-1 to TRBJ2-2, with 7 nucleotides matching TRBD2. The CDR3 covers 16 residues. Unmatched junction bases numbered 12, after V lost 5 bases and J lost 3 bases. The germline CDR1 and CDR2 sequences are DFQATT and SNEGSKA (reference sequence). CDR3 DNA: TGCAGTGCTGTCAGTGCGGGAGCGTTGGACACCGGGGAGCTGTTTTTT. As protein: CSAVSAGALDTGELFF.

The rearrangement uses TRBV5-1 and TRBJ1-6; tentatively, D is TRBD1 (5 bases). Trimming removed 4 bases at V and 0 bases at J, with 14 bases between. Germline V gene data show CDR1 as SGHRS and CDR2 as YFSETQ. CDR3 length: 17 residues. The CDR3 reads CASSAWDGSSYNSPLHF. DNA for the CDR3: TGCGCCAGCAGCGCCTGGGACGGGAGCTCCTATAATTCACCCCTCCACTTT.

This rearrangement joins TRBV6-1 to TRBJ2-7; D may match TRBD1 or TRBD2 (6 bases each). The CDR3 extends over 14 amino acids. With 6 bases removed from V and 10 bases from J, the gap between germline ends came to 22 bases. The V gene's germline CDR1 is MNHNS and CDR2 SASEGT. The CDR3 bases are TGTGCCAGCAGGGAACCGGGGGCGAAGGCGAACCAGTACTTC. Its translation is CASREPGAKANQYF.

This clonotype was found a few times. The chain employs TRBV12-3 or TRBV12-4 and TRBJ2-1; 12 positions match TRBD2. V shed 3 bases, J shed 7 bases, and the junction held 7 bases outside the gene matches. CDR3 length: 16 residues. The CDR3 sequence: CASSFLTSGRKNEQFF. The CDR3 DNA is TGTGCCAGCAGTTTTCTAACTAGCGGGAGGAAAAATGAGCAGTTCTTC.

This clonotype was found a few times. V is TRBV6-1 and J is TRBJ2-5; 7 bases align to TRBD1. Unmatched junction bases numbered 6, after V lost 1 base and J lost 1 base. The CDR3 is 16 residues long. Germline lookup yields CDR1 MNHNS and CDR2 SASEGT. CDR3 sequence: CASSEEMTGPQETQYF. The DNA of the CDR3 is TGTGCCAGCAGTGAAGAGATGACAGGGCCCCAAGAGACCCAGTACTTC.

The chain couples TRBV24-1 to TRBJ2-1; 8 nucleotides match TRBD2. J gave up 4 bases and V 4 bases, and 11 bases lay outside the gene matches. From germline, CDR1 is KGHDR and CDR2 SFDVKD. The CDR3 has 17 residues. CDR3 amino acids: CATSDSGLADRYNEQFF. The CDR3 DNA reads TGTGCCACCAGTGACTCCGGACTAGCTGATAGATACAATGAGCAGTTCTTC.

This clonotype ranks as medium-sized. The chain's CDR3 is CSAGRGILSEQYF. CDR3 in DNA: TGCAGTGCGGGGCGGGGGATTTTGAGCGAGCAGTACTTC. The chain carries TRBV20-1 and TRBJ2-7; 7 bases line up with TRBD2. Germline CDR1 reads DFQATT; CDR2 reads SNEGSKA (reference sequence). The length of the CDR3 is 13 residues. The J segment lost 6 bases and the V segment lost 6 bases, leaving 11 bases of the junction unmatched.

This chain connects TRBV28 to TRBJ1-6, with a tentative D call TRBD1 (6 bases). The V gene lost 8 bases and the J gene lost 9 bases, with 17 bases spanning the gap. CDR3 length equals 14 residues. CDR1 is MDHEN, CDR2 SYDVKM, per germline. The CDR3 nucleotides read TGTGCCAGCCCGAGGGGGGGCGCAGGTTCACCCCTCCACTTT. Encoded protein: CASPRGGAGSPLHF.

This clonotype was detected only a few times. The chain uses TRBV7-9 and TRBJ1-2, with 9 nucleotides matching TRBD1. V lost 10 bases to trimming and J lost 2 bases; unmatched junction nucleotides: 8. The germline CDR1 and CDR2 sequences are SEHNR and FQNEAQ (reference sequence). The CDR3 contains 14 residues. The CDR3 sequence: CAITTGGLNYGYTF. For the CDR3, the DNA is TGTGCCATCACAACAGGGGGCCTCAACTATGGCTACACCTTC.

V usage is TRBV7-2 and J usage is TRBJ2-5; 12 positions match TRBD2. The CDR3 is 16 residues long. Germline V gives CDR1 SGHTA, CDR2 FQGNSA. The junction had 9 bases not matched to a gene; V was cut back by 5 bases and J by 5 bases. CDR3 in amino acids: CASSRPSGRAMETQYF. In DNA form, the CDR3 reads TGTGCCAGCAGCAGGCCTAGCGGGAGGGCGATGGAGACCCAGTACTTC.

This clonotype occurred once. The J gene is TRBJ1-1, the V gene TRBV28, with TRBD1 identical over 8 bases. Germline loops: CDR1 MDHEN, CDR2 SYDVKM. V shed 10 bases, J shed 4 bases, and the junction held 8 bases outside the gene matches. CDR3 length: 13 residues. The CDR3 nucleotides are TGTGCCACTACAACGACAGGGGCCACTGAAGCTTTCTTT. It encodes CATTTTGATEAFF.

V is TRBV28 and J is TRBJ2-4; TRBD1 agrees at 8 bases. Germline V gene sequence: CDR1 MDHEN, CDR2 SYDVKM. The CDR3 loop spans 16 amino acids. The trim removed 1 base at V and 2 bases at J, leaving 4 bases unmatched. CDR3 loop: CASSLSGQGTKNIQYF. In DNA, the CDR3 is TGTGCCAGCAGTTTATCTGGACAGGGAACCAAAAACATTCAGTACTTC. Full variable domain (remainder filled in from reference TRBV28 and TRBJ2-4): DVKVTQSSRYLVKRTGEKVFLECVQDMDHENMFWYRQDPGLGLRLIYFSYDVKMKEKGDIPEGYSVSREKKERFSLILESASTNQTSMYLCASSLSGQGTKNIQYFGAGTRLSVL.

The chain joins TRBV6-1 to TRBJ2-4; 12 positions match TRBD2. J was trimmed by 6 bases and V by 6 bases; bases with no gene match: 6. Germline CDR1 reads MNHNS; CDR2 reads SASEGT. The CDR3 sequence is 15 residues long. CDR3 sequence reads: CASRLAGGPVNIQYF. The DNA for the CDR3 is TGTGCCAGCAGGCTAGCGGGAGGGCCAGTAAACATTCAGTACTTC.

The chain combines TRBV7-2 with TRBJ2-2; D is ambiguous. The CDR3 totals 11 residues. Germline V gene lookup returns CDR1 SGHTA and CDR2 FQGNSA. With 4 bases removed from V and 9 bases from J, the gap between germline ends came to 6 bases. CDR3 coding DNA: TGTGCCAGCAGCTCTGGGTGGGAGCTGTTTTTT. Translating it yields CASSSGWELFF.

This clonotype was counted between two and nine times. CDR3 nucleotides: TGTGCCAGCAACCTAGACATATTAAGCAATCAGCCCCAGCATTTT. Protein: CASNLDILSNQPQHF. The chain carries TRBV6-1 and TRBJ1-5; D not resolved. This CDR3 comprises 15 residues. CDR1 and CDR2 (germline): MNHNS, SASEGT. Trimming removed 7 bases from V and 1 base from J, with 14 bases in between.

The V and J genes are TRBV18 and TRBJ2-1; 10 bases line up with TRBD2. CDR1 and CDR2 from the germline V gene are KGHSH and LQKENI. Trimming at V came to 4 bases and at J to 4 bases, leaving 7 bases not matched to a gene. The CDR3 has 16 residues. As DNA, the CDR3 is TGTGCCAGCTCACAGAAGACTAGCGGGTCATACAATGAGCAGTTCTTC. It codes for CASSQKTSGSYNEQFF.

The rearrangement links TRBV6-1 to TRBJ1-5; D possibly corresponds to TRBD1 (6 bases). The CDR3 totals 13 residues. V shed 0 bases and J shed 8 bases, with 8 bases lying between them. In germline, CDR1 is MNHNS, CDR2 SASEGT. The chain's CDR3 is CASSEARGEPQHF. In DNA form, the CDR3 reads TGTGCCAGCAGTGAAGCCAGGGGCGAGCCCCAGCATTTT.

This clonotype was found a few times. The chain recombines TRBV7-8 with TRBJ2-2; D possibly corresponds to TRBD1 (5 bases). This CDR3 is built from 16 residues. The ends were cut back, 9 bases at V and 6 bases at J, with 23 bases in the middle. The germline V gene encodes CDR1 SGHVS and CDR2 FQNEAQ. For the CDR3, the DNA is TGTGCCAGTGGGTCAGGGCAGGGCAGTAACCCCGGGGAGCTGTTTTTT. The encoded protein is CASGSGQGSNPGELFF.

This clonotype was observed a handful of times. The genes are TRBV2 and TRBJ1-5; maybe TRBD1 (6 bases). Trimming pared 6 bases from V and 6 bases from J, leaving 9 bases between. The CDR3 length is 12 residues. Per germline, CDR1 SNHLY and CDR2 FYNNEI. As DNA, the CDR3 is TGTGCCAGCAGCCAGGGGCCTCAGCCCCAGCATTTT. Its protein product is CASSQGPQPQHF.

This clonotype was detected a few times. The chain joins TRBV30 to TRBJ1-6; 7 bases line up with TRBD1. This CDR3 region has 16 residues. The J segment lost 0 bases and the V segment lost 3 bases, leaving 5 bases of the junction unmatched. Germline V gene data show CDR1 as GTSNPN and CDR2 as SVGIG (reference sequence). In nucleotides, the CDR3 is TGTGCCTGGAGCAGGGGGGGCCGCTCCTATAATTCACCCCTCCACTTT. It specifies CAWSRGGRSYNSPLHF. Looking up the rest from reference TRBV30 and TRBJ1-6 gives the full variable domain: SQTIHQWPATLVQPVGSPLSLECTVEGTSNPNLYWYRQAAGRGLQLLFYSVGIGQISSEVPQNLSASRPQDRQFILSSKKLLLSDSGFYLCAWSRGGRSYNSPLHFGNGTRLTVT.

V usage is TRBV27 and J usage is TRBJ2-7, with 8 bases lining up with TRBD2. CDR1 and CDR2 from the germline V gene are MNHEY and SMNVEV (reference sequence). This CDR3 spans 15 amino acids. Trimming at V came to 5 bases and at J to 2 bases, leaving 8 bases not matched to a gene. The CDR3 region is CASSPLLAATYEQYF. The CDR3 DNA follows: TGTGCCAGCAGTCCCCTACTAGCGGCCACCTACGAGCAGTACTTC.

This chain joins TRBV6-1 and TRBJ2-1; TRBD2 agrees at 13 bases. After removal of 4 bases from V and 7 bases from J, the junction contained 4 bases not matched to a gene. Germline V gives CDR1 MNHNS, CDR2 SASEGT. This CDR3 region has 15 residues. In nucleotides, the CDR3 is TGTGCCAGCAGTGGACTAGCGGGAGGAGCGAATGAGCAGTTCTTC. Encoded protein: CASSGLAGGANEQFF.

This clonotype was counted only a few times. The chain uses TRBV20-1 and TRBJ2-5, with D perhaps TRBD1 (6 bases). V was pared by 3 bases and J by 2 bases, with 16 bases between. From germline, CDR1 is DFQATT and CDR2 SNEGSKA (reference sequence). The CDR3 is made up of 15 amino acids. This CDR3 is CSARGRTERQETQYF. For the CDR3, the DNA is TGCAGTGCTAGGGGAAGGACAGAGAGACAAGAGACCCAGTACTTC.